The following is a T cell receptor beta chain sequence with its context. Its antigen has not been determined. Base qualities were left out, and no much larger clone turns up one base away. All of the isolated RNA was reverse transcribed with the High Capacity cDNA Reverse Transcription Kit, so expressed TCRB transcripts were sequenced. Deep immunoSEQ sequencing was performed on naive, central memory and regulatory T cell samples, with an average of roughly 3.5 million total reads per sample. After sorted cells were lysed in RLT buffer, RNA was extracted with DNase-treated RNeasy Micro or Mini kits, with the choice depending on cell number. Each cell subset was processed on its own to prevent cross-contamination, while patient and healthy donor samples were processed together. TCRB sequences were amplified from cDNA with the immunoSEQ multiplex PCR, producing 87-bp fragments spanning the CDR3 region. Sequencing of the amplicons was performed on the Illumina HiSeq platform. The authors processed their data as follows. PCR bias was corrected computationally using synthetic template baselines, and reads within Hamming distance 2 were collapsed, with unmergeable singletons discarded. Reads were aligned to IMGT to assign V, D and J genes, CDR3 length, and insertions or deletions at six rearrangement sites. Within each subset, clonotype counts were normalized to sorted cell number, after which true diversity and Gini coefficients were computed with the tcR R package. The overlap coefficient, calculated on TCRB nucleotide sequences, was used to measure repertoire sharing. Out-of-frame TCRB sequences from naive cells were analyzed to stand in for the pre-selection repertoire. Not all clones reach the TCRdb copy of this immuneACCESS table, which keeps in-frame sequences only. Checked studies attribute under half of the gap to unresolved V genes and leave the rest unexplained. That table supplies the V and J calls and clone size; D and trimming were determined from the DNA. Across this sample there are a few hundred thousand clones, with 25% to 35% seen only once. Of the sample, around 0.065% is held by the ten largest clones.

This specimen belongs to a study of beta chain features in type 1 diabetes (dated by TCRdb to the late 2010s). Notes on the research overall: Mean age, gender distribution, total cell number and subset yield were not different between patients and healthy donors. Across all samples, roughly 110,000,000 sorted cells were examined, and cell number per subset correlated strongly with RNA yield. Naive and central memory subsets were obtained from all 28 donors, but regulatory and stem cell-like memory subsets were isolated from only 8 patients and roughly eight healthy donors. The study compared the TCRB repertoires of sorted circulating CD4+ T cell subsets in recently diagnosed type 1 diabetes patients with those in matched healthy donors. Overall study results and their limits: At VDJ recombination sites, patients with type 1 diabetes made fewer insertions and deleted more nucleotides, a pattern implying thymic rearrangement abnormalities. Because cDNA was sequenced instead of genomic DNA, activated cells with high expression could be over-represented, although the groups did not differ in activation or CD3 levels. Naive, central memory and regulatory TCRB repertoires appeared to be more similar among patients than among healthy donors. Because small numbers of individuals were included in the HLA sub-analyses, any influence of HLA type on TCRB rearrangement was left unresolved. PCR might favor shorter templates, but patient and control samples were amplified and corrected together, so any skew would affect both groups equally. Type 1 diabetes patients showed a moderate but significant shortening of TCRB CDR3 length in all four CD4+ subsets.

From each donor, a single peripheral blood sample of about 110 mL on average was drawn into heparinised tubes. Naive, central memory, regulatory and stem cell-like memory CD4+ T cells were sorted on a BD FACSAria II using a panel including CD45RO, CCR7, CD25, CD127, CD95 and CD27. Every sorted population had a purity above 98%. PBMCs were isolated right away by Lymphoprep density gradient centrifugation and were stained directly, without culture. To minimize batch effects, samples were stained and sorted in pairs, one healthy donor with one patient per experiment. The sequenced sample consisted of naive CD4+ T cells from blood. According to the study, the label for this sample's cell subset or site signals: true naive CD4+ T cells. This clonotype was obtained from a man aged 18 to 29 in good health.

The CDR3 region: CSAREVPAQHF. The DNA is as follows: TGCAGTGCTAGAGAGGTCCCAGCCCAGCATTTT. The sequence is built from TRBV20-1 and TRBJ1-5; the D gene is not confidently resolved. From its cysteine to its phenylalanine, the CDR3 spans 11 amino acids. Solely the CDR3 DNA is kept, with 33 bases framed from the first base. V was cut back by 0 bases and J by 11 bases, leaving a gap of 8 bases between them. The CDR1 and CDR2 encoded by the germline V gene (reference sequence) are DFQATT and SNEGSKA.